Listed below are T cell receptor beta chains from one sample, sequenced in a study of cytomegalovirus exposure and HLA in healthy donors. TCRdb's copy holds only in-frame clones and misses some; the assay was immunoSEQ multiplex PCR. The sample gives under 200,000 clones, more than 60% of which show up once; around 1.5% is in the top ten. The sequencing sample was made of PBMCs. These TCRs come from a woman aged 25 to 39 in good health and CMV-seronegative. CDR3s include the opening cysteine and the closing phenylalanine or tryptophan. A D gene is named only where the DNA matches it firmly. Clone size is stated in some rows and not others, as once, few, many or a class when expanded.

CDR3 protein: CAISTGSSALMNTEAFF; CDR3 DNA: TGTGCCATCAGTACGGGGTCCTCGGCGCTCATGAACACTGAAGCTTTCTTT; J gene: TRBJ1-1; D gene: .; V gene: TRBV10-3; clone size: .
CDR3 protein: CASSPLDRGPTEAFF; CDR3 DNA: TGTGCCAGCAGTCCTTTGGACAGGGGGCCAACTGAAGCTTTCTTT; J gene: TRBJ1-1; D gene: TRBD1; V gene: TRBV27; clone size: .
CDR3 protein: CASSPRGETEAFF; CDR3 DNA: TGTGCCAGCAGTCCCAGGGGGGAGACTGAAGCTTTCTTT; J gene: TRBJ1-1; D gene: TRBD1; V gene: TRBV6-5; clone size: .
CDR3 protein: CASRAGTGGTEAFF; CDR3 DNA: TGTGCCAGCAGAGCCGGGACAGGGGGCACTGAAGCTTTCTTT; J gene: TRBJ1-1; D gene: TRBD1; V gene: TRBV2; clone size: .
CDR3 protein: CASSELAGGQETQYF; CDR3 DNA: TGTGCCAGCAGTGAATTAGCGGGGGGGCAAGAGACCCAGTACTTC; J gene: TRBJ2-5; D gene: TRBD2; V gene: TRBV6-1; clone size: .
CDR3 protein: CASSLVSGNTEAFF; CDR3 DNA: TGTGCCAGCAGCTTAGTGTCGGGGAACACTGAAGCTTTCTTT; J gene: TRBJ1-1; D gene: .; V gene: TRBV11-2; clone size: .
CDR3 protein: CASSLDWGGGEQYF; CDR3 DNA: TGCGCCAGCAGCTTGGATTGGGGGGGAGGAGAGCAGTACTTC; J gene: TRBJ2-7; D gene: TRBD2; V gene: TRBV5-1; clone size: .
CDR3 protein: CASSLRQGGSPLHF; CDR3 DNA: TGTGCCAGCAGCCTTAGACAGGGTGGATCACCCCTCCACTTT; J gene: TRBJ1-6; D gene: TRBD1; V gene: TRBV13; clone size: .
CDR3 protein: CASSSPGTGNTIYF; CDR3 DNA: TGTGCCAGCAGCTCCCCGGGGACTGGAAACACCATATATTTT; J gene: TRBJ1-3; D gene: .; V gene: TRBV7-8; clone size: .
CDR3 protein: CASSPRLGSYEQYF; CDR3 DNA: TGTGCCAGCAGTCCCCGCCTCGGGTCCTACGAGCAGTACTTC; J gene: TRBJ2-7; D gene: .; V gene: TRBV6-4; clone size: .
CDR3 protein: CASSYRVGNTIYF; CDR3 DNA: TGTGCCAGCAGCTACAGGGTCGGAAACACCATATATTTT; J gene: TRBJ1-3; D gene: .; V gene: TRBV28; clone size: .
CDR3 protein: CASTRSGLLTDTQYF; CDR3 DNA: TGTGCCAGCACCCGCAGCGGGCTTCTCACAGATACGCAGTATTTT; J gene: TRBJ2-3; D gene: .; V gene: TRBV27; clone size: few
CDR3 protein: CAISPDRSDTIYF; CDR3 DNA: TGTGCCATCAGTCCGGACAGGTCGGACACCATATATTTT; J gene: TRBJ1-3; D gene: TRBD1; V gene: TRBV10-3; clone size: .
CDR3 protein: CASSRMYREIGANVLTF; CDR3 DNA: TGTGCCAGCAGCAGGATGTACAGGGAAATTGGGGCCAACGTCCTGACTTTC; J gene: TRBJ2-6; D gene: .; V gene: TRBV5-4; clone size: .
CDR3 protein: CASSLDRLAEETQYF; CDR3 DNA: TGTGCCAGCAGCTTAGACCGGCTAGCGGAAGAGACCCAGTACTTC; J gene: TRBJ2-5; D gene: TRBD2; V gene: TRBV13; clone size: .
CDR3 protein: CASSPLVKTGTGGGEQYF; CDR3 DNA: TGTGCCAGCAGCCCTCTTGTGAAAACCGGGACAGGGGGCGGCGAGCAGTACTTC; J gene: TRBJ2-7; D gene: TRBD1; V gene: TRBV13; clone size: .
CDR3 protein: CASRLKAGGYEQFF; CDR3 DNA: TGTGCCAGTAGACTTAAAGCGGGGGGCTATGAGCAGTTCTTC; J gene: TRBJ2-1; D gene: TRBD2; V gene: TRBV19; clone size: .
CDR3 protein: CASSQSLHGADEKLFF; CDR3 DNA: TGCGCCAGCAGTCAATCGCTCCATGGGGCGGATGAAAAACTGTTTTTT; J gene: TRBJ1-4; D gene: .; V gene: TRBV23-1; clone size: few
CDR3 protein: CASSGGQNRDQPQHF; CDR3 DNA: TGTGCCAGCAGTGGGGGGCAGAATAGGGATCAGCCCCAGCATTTT; J gene: TRBJ1-5; D gene: .; V gene: TRBV2; clone size: .